Presented here are 3 T cell receptor beta chains from one specimen sequenced in a study of blood T cell repertoires in COVID-19 (dated by TCRdb to 2019 to 2021). Libraries were constructed by the immunoSEQ multiplex PCR assay. TCRdb took over this immuneACCESS table, retaining in-frame rearrangements with V and J assigned. Such tables are incomplete; in checked studies, under half of the missing clones stem from an unresolved V gene, and the remainder is unexplained. The table for this sample lists 300,000 to 400,000 clones; around 85% of them were counted only once. Together, the top ten hold 3.5% to 4.5% of the sample. Material: PBMCs or T cells enriched from blood (not recorded which). The receptor source for this set is a woman aged 40 to 55 with acute COVID-19.

This clone was seen only once. V gene TRBV11-2 combines with J gene TRBJ2-2; 7 nucleotides agree with TRBD2. V gave up 6 bases and J gave up 2 bases; unmatched junction bases: 6. Germline V gene data show CDR1 as SGHAT and CDR2 as FQNNGV. The CDR3 length is 15 residues. The CDR3 loop is CASRKPGLNTGELFF. The CDR3 bases are TGTGCCAGCAGGAAACCGGGACTAAACACCGGGGAGCTGTTTTTT.

The rearrangement joins TRBV3-1 (or the pseudogene TRBV3-2) to TRBJ2-1; D perhaps matches TRBD1 (5 bases). Trimming pared 3 bases from V and 3 bases from J, leaving 9 bases between. The CDR3 has 14 residues. Germline CDR1 and CDR2: LGHDT and YNNKEL (reference sequence). CDR3 residues: CASSHRGNYNEQFF. The CDR3 nucleotides are TGTGCCAGCAGCCATAGGGGAAACTACAATGAGCAGTTCTTC.

The chain links TRBV9 to TRBJ1-1, with TRBD1 as a possible D gene (6 bases). This CDR3 has 16 residues. The germline gives CDR1 SGDLS, CDR2 YYNGEE. The V gene lost 3 bases and the J gene lost 0 bases, with 15 bases spanning the gap. The CDR3 DNA reads as TGTGCCAGCAGCGCCCAGGACAGAGATATGAACACTGAAGCTTTCTTT. Translation gives CASSAQDRDMNTEAFF.